The 13 T cell receptor beta chains listed next were all sequenced from one sample in a study of OX40 agonist ivuxolimab in advanced cancers. The assay was immunoSEQ multiplex PCR, and TCRdb's table has in-frame clones only and misses some. The sample holds fewer than 100,000 clones, approximately 93% seen once. This specimen was CD4+ or CD8+ T cells sorted from blood, taken in a trial of the OX40 agonist ivuxolimab. Receptors were obtained from an adult with an advanced solid tumor such as melanoma, head and neck, liver or kidney cancer.

The chain joins TRBV25-1 to TRBJ1-2, with D perhaps TRBD1 (6 bases). The CDR3 length is 12 residues. The germline V gene encodes CDR1 MGHDK and CDR2 SYGVNS. V lost 8 bases to trimming and J lost 8 bases, with 15 bases between them. CDR3 in amino acids: CASSPTGRGYTF. The CDR3 nucleotides are TGTGCCAGCTCCCCGACAGGCCGGGGCTACACCTTC.

The CDR3 sequence: CASSLDADSYEQYF. The CDR3 DNA sequence: TGTGCCAGCAGCTTGGATGCGGATTCCTACGAGCAGTACTTC. J is TRBJ2-7 and V is TRBV5-4; no definite D call. The germline gives CDR1 SGHNT, CDR2 YYREEE (reference sequence). The CDR3 length is 14 residues. V was cut by 0 bases and J by 1 base, with 8 bases left in between. Filled out from reference TRBV5-4 and TRBJ2-7, the complete variable domain reads ETGVTQSPTHLIKTRGQQVTLRCSSQSGHNTVSWYQQALGQGPQFIFQYYREEENGRGNFPPRFSGLQFPNYSSELNVNALELDDSALYLCASSLDADSYEQYFGPGTRLTVT.

This chain connects TRBV19 to TRBJ1-1; the match to TRBD1 covers 10 bases. This CDR3 region has 14 residues. Trimming took 5 bases from V and 4 from J; bases not matched to a gene: 4. The V gene's germline CDR1 is LNHDA and CDR2 SQIVND (reference sequence). CDR3 nucleotide sequence: TGTGCCAGTAGTCTCTGGACAGGGGGCACTGAAGCTTTCTTT. Amino acids: CASSLWTGGTEAFF. The complete variable domain, with remaining parts taken from reference TRBV19 and TRBJ1-1, reads DGGITQSPKYLFRKEGQNVTLSCEQNLNHDAMYWYRQDPGQGLRLIYYSQIVNDFQKGDIAEGYSVSREKKESFPLTVTSAQKNPTAFYLCASSLWTGGTEAFFGQGTRLTVV.

The J gene is TRBJ2-6, the V gene TRBV9; 10 bases align to TRBD1. Germline trimming cut 3 bases from V and 0 bases from J; bases unmatched to any gene: 9. The germline gives CDR1 SGDLS, CDR2 YYNGEE. The CDR3 spans 19 residues. The CDR3 here is CASSDPTGGRDSGANVLTF. For the CDR3, the DNA is TGTGCCAGCAGCGACCCGACAGGGGGCAGAGACTCTGGGGCCAACGTCCTGACTTTC. Together with reference TRBV9 and TRBJ2-6, the CDR3 gives the full variable domain: DSGVTQTPKHLITATGQRVTLRCSPRSGDLSVYWYQQSLDQGLQFLIQYYNGEERAKGNILERFSAQQFPDLHSELNLSSLELGDSALYFCASSDPTGGRDSGANVLTFGAGSRLTVL.

The genes are TRBV4-2 and TRBJ1-5, with 7 bases aligning to TRBD1. CDR1 is LGHNA and CDR2 is YNFKEQ in the germline V gene. J was trimmed by 6 bases and V by 3 bases; bases with no gene match: 5. The length of the CDR3 is 14 residues. The CDR3 region is CASSQAQGIQPQHF. CDR3 sequence (DNA): TGTGCCAGCAGCCAGGCACAGGGGATTCAGCCCCAGCATTTT.

This chain uses TRBV13 with TRBJ2-7; D is ambiguous. The germline V gene encodes CDR1 PRHDT and CDR2 FYEKMQ (reference sequence). Trimming removed 4 bases at V and 2 bases at J, with 12 bases between. The CDR3 has 14 residues. CDR3 nucleotide sequence: TGTGCCAGCAGCTCGCACCAAGACCCCTACGAGCAGTACTTC. Its protein product is CASSSHQDPYEQYF.

The chain has TRBV28 and TRBJ2-1; unclear D gene. The CDR3 consists of 12 residues. V lost 2 bases, J lost 10 bases, and 9 bases lay in between. The germline V gene has CDR1 MDHEN and CDR2 SYDVKM. CDR3 residues: CASSLRRVEQFF. The DNA for the CDR3 is TGTGCCAGCAGTTTACGTAGAGTAGAGCAGTTCTTC. Combining the CDR3 with reference TRBV28 and TRBJ2-1 gives the whole variable domain DVKVTQSSRYLVKRTGEKVFLECVQDMDHENMFWYRQDPGLGLRLIYFSYDVKMKEKGDIPEGYSVSREKKERFSLILESASTNQTSMYLCASSLRRVEQFFGPGTRLTVL.

The sample holds a few counts of this clone. The chain combines TRBV27 with TRBJ1-2; D not resolved. CDR3 length equals 11 residues. Trimming took off 6 bases at V and 7 bases at J, with 9 bases between the two ends. The germline CDR1 and CDR2 sequences are MNHEY and SMNVEV (reference sequence). In DNA form, the CDR3 reads TGTGCCAGCAGGACGAGCCTTGGCTACACCTTC. Translating gives CASRTSLGYTF.

Only a few counts were recorded for this clone. The chain recombines TRBV21-1 with TRBJ1-6; TRBD1 reflects the table's D call only, with no check against the DNA. TRBV21-1 is a pseudogene segment. The CDR3 runs 15 residues. The CDR3 nucleotides are TGTGCCAGCACCTGTATACAGGGGGCGGTTTCACCCCTCCACTTT. Protein: CASTCIQGAVSPLHF.

The rearrangement joins TRBV19 to TRBJ1-1; D perhaps matches TRBD1 (5 bases). There are 13 residues in the CDR3. Between the trimmed V and J ends, which lost 3 bases and 0 bases, there was a span of 5 bases. Germline CDR1 reads LNHDA; CDR2 reads SQIVND (reference sequence). DNA for the CDR3: TGTGCCAGTAGTATGGGGCTGAACACTGAAGCTTTCTTT. Translation: CASSMGLNTEAFF.

The chain uses TRBV7-9 and TRBJ2-1; D is tentatively TRBD1 or TRBD2 (5 bases each). Trimming stripped 3 bases from V and 9 bases from J, with 18 bases between. This CDR3 has 15 amino acids. CDR1 is SEHNR and CDR2 is FQNEAQ in the germline V gene (reference sequence). DNA of the CDR3: TGTGCCAGCAGCTTTGGGGACCTCCCGCTGGTTGAGCAGTTCTTC. It codes for CASSFGDLPLVEQFF.

The CDR3 DNA sequence: TGTGCCAGCAGCTCGGGACTAGCGGTCTACGAGCAGTACTTC. Protein: CASSSGLAVYEQYF. V gene TRBV6-5 combines with J gene TRBJ2-7; 11 nucleotides agree with TRBD2. The CDR3 is made up of 14 amino acids. V lost 6 bases, J lost 3 bases, and 4 bases stayed unmatched. CDR1 MNHEY and CDR2 SVGAGI come from the germline V gene.

V gene TRBV21-1 combines with J gene TRBJ2-7; TRBD1 was called by the table and not checked on the DNA. TRBV21-1 is noted as a pseudogene. CDR3 length: 14 amino acids. The CDR3 region has the DNA TGTGCCAGCAGCCTGAGACAGGGAAACTACGAGCAGTACTTC. Protein sequence: CASSLRQGNYEQYF.